This record concerns one TCR beta chain sequence. The target antigen is unknown. Each cell subset's genomic DNA was divided evenly among several immunoSEQ plates. Profiling relied on immunoSEQ multiplex PCR, and the TCRdb table lists in-frame clones only, not all of them. The sample has approximately 2.5 million clones; approximately 93% are singletons. This specimen belongs to a study of shared clonotypes between healthy human individuals. Findings of the study overall: All-four-donor shared clonotypes had higher generation probabilities than non-shared clonotypes did.

Germline V gene sequence: CDR1 MNHNY, CDR2 SVGAGI (reference sequence). V was shortened by 3 bases and J by 1 base, with 9 bases between the two germline ends. The CDR3 extends over 15 amino acids. This clonotype originated in a man between 18 and 35 years old in good health. Some clones in this sample may be carry-over from other donors' samples. The sequencing input was naive CD4+ T cells from PBMCs. As for subset: CD45RA+ positively selected. The rearrangement uses TRBV6-6 and TRBJ2-2, with D maybe TRBD2 (5 bases). The CDR3 loop reads CASSYAGVNTGELFF. The CDR3, as DNA: TGTGCCAGCAGTTATGCGGGCGTGAACACCGGGGAGCTGTTTTTT.